This is a list of T cell receptor beta chains from one sample in a study of T cells after yellow fever vaccination. TCRdb reprocessed the 5' RACE reads with MiXCR, giving one entry per CDR3 protein. This sample has about 360,000 distinct CDR3 sequences, with about 6.2% found just once. The sequenced sample was PBMCs, obtained 5 days after the yellow fever booster vaccination. These receptors were collected from a man aged 25-40 years who received the YFV17D yellow fever vaccine. Both conserved end residues are part of each CDR3. Fields, in order: D gene, V gene, CDR3 protein. A D gene is named only where the DNA matches it firmly.

d_call: -
v_call: TRBV5-1
cdr3_aa: CASLPGTLSSGEQFF

d_call: -
v_call: TRBV3-1
cdr3_aa: CASSDQMSTTYEQYF

d_call: TRBD1
v_call: TRBV11-2
cdr3_aa: CASIAGTGHSPLHF

d_call: -
v_call: TRBV18
cdr3_aa: CASSPASDAYEQYF

d_call: TRBD2
v_call: TRBV7-8
cdr3_aa: CASSLRLAGVTYNEQFF

d_call: TRBD2
v_call: TRBV7-2
cdr3_aa: CASRRGLTDTQYF

d_call: TRBD1
v_call: TRBV24-1
cdr3_aa: CATSDTGTGLNEQFF

d_call: TRBD2
v_call: TRBV9
cdr3_aa: CASSEGLAGEIGELFF

d_call: -
v_call: TRBV5-1
cdr3_aa: CASSQGGLQETQYF

d_call: -
v_call: TRBV20-1
cdr3_aa: CSARVADSYNEQFF

d_call: -
v_call: TRBV28
cdr3_aa: CASREKTGWEETQYF

d_call: -
v_call: TRBV20-1
cdr3_aa: CSAPGLGMETQYF

d_call: -
v_call: TRBV5-1
cdr3_aa: CASQRDAETQYF

d_call: -
v_call: TRBV19
cdr3_aa: CASGFSGSNIQYF

d_call: -
v_call: TRBV18
cdr3_aa: CASSPPLGTSSSYNEQFF

d_call: -
v_call: TRBV5-6
cdr3_aa: CASSLINDPNTGELFF

d_call: TRBD2
v_call: TRBV7-6
cdr3_aa: CASSLRPSGLADPYNEQFF

d_call: -
v_call: TRBV19
cdr3_aa: CASSEGAYEQFF

d_call: TRBD2
v_call: TRBV7-6
cdr3_aa: CASSLAGTNGLYNEQFF

d_call: -
v_call: TRBV7-2
cdr3_aa: CASTPLSAYNEQFF

d_call: -
v_call: TRBV27
cdr3_aa: CASKVQGSGANVLTF

d_call: TRBD2
v_call: TRBV5-1
cdr3_aa: CASSSGAGVHQETQYF

d_call: TRBD2
v_call: TRBV5-5
cdr3_aa: CASSLVAGGIQETQYF

d_call: TRBD1
v_call: TRBV5-1
cdr3_aa: CASSFRDRGTGELFF